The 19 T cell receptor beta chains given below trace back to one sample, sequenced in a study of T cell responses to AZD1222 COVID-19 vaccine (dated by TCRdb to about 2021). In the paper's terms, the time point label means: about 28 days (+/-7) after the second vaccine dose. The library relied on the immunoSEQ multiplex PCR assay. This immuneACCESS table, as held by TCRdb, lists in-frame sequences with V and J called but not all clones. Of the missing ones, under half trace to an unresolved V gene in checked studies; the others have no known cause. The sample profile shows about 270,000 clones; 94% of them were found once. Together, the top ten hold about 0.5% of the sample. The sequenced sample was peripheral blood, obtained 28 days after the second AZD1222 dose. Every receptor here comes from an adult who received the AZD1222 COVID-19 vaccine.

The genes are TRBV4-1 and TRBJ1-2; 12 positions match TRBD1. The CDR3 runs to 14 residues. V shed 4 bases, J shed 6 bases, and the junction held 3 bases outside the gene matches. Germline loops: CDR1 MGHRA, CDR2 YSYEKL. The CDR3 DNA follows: TGCGCCAGCAGCCGGGGACAGGGGGCGGATGGCTACACCTTC. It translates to CASSRGQGADGYTF.

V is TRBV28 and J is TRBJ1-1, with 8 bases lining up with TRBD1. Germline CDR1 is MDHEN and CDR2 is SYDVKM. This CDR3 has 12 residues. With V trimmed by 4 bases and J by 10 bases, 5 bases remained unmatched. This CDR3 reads CASSWGQARAFF. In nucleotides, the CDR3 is TGTGCCAGCAGTTGGGGACAGGCTCGAGCTTTCTTT.

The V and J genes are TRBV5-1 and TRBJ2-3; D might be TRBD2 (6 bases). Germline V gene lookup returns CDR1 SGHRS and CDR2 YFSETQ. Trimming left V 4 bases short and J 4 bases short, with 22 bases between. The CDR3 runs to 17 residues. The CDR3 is CASSPGWERGAADTQYF. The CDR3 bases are TGCGCCAGCAGCCCGGGGTGGGAGCGCGGGGCCGCAGATACGCAGTATTTT.

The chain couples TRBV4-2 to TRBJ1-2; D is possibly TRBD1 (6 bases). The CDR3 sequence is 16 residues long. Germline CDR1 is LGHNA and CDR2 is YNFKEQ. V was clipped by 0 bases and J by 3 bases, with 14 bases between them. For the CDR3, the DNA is TGTGCCAGCAGCCAAGATAGTGGGGCAGGGGACTATGGCTACACCTTC. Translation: CASSQDSGAGDYGYTF.

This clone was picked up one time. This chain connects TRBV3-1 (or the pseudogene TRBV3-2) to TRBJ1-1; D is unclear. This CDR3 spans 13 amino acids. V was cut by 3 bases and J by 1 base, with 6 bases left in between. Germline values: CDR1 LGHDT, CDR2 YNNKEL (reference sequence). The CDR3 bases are TGTGCCAGCAGCCACGGGCGGAACACTGAAGCTTTCTTT. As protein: CASSHGRNTEAFF.

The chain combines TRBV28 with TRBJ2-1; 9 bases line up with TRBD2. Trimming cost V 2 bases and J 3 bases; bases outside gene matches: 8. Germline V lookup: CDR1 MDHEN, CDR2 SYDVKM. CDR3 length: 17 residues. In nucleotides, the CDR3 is TGTGCCAGCAGTTTACCCGGCGGGGGGGGTGGCTACAATGAGCAGTTCTTC. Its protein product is CASSLPGGGGGYNEQFF.

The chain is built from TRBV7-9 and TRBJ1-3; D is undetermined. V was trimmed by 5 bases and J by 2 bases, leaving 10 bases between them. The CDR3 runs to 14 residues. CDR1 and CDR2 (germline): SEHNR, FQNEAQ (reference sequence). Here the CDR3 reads CASSPTVAGNTIYF. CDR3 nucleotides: TGTGCCAGCAGCCCAACGGTCGCTGGAAACACCATATATTTT.

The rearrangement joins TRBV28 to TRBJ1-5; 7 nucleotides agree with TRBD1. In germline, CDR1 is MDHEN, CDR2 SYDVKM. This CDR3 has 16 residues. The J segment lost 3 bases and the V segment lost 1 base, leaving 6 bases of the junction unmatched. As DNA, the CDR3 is TGTGCCAGCAGTTTATTAACAGGGGAGTTCAATCAGCCCCAGCATTTT. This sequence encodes CASSLLTGEFNQPQHF.

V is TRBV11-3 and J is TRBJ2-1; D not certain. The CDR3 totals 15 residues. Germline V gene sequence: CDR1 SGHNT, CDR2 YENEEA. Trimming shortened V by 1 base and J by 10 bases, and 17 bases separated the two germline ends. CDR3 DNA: TGTGCCAGCAGCTTAGGGGTCGCGTCTTCAAAGGAGCAGTTCTTC. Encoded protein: CASSLGVASSKEQFF.

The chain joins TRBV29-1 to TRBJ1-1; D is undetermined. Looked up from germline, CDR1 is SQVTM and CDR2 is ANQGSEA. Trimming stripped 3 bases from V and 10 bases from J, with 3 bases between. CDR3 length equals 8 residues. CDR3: CSVDTAFF. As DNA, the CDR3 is TGCAGCGTTGATACAGCTTTCTTT.

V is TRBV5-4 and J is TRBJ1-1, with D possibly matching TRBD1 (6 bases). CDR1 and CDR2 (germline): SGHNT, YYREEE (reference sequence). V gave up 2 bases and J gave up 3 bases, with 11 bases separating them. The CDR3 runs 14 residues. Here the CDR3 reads CASSFVGAHTEAFF. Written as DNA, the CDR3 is TGTGCCAGCAGCTTTGTGGGGGCGCACACTGAAGCTTTCTTT.

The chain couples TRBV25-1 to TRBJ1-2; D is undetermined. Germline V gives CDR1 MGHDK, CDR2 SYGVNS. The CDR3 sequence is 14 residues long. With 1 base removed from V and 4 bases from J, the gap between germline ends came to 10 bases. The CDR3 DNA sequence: TGTGCCAGCAGTGAATCTGGCAGGCCCTATGGCTACACCTTC. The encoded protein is CASSESGRPYGYTF.

CDR3 residues: CASSAGSVPEQYF. The CDR3 nucleotides are TGTGCCAGCAGCGCCGGAAGTGTGCCCGAGCAGTACTTC. This chain joins TRBV3-1 (or the pseudogene TRBV3-2) and TRBJ2-7; D is uncertain. Trimming left V 5 bases short and J 6 bases short, with 14 bases between. This CDR3 has 13 residues. Per germline, CDR1 LGHDT and CDR2 YNNKEL (reference sequence).

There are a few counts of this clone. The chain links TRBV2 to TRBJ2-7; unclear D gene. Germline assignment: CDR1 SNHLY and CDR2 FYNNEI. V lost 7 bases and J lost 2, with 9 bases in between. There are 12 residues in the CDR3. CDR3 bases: TGTGCCAGCACTGGCCGACCCTACGAGCAGTACTTC. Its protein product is CASTGRPYEQYF.

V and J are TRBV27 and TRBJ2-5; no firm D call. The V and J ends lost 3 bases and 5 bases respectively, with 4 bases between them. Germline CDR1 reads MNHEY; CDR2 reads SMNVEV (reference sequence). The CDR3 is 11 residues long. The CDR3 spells CASSFPETQYF. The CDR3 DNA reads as TGTGCCAGCAGTTTCCCGGAGACCCAGTACTTC.

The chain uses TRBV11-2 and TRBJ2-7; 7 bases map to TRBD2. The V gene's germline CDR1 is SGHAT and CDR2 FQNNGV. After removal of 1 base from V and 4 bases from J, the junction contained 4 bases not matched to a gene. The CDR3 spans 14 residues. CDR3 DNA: TGTGCCAGCAGCTTAGGGGTCGGGGGGTACGAGCAGTACTTC. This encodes CASSLGVGGYEQYF.

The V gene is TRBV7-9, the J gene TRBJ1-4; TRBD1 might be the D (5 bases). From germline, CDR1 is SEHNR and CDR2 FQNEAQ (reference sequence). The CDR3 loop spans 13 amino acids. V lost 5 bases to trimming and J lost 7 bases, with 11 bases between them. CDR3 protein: CASSQGTFEKLFF. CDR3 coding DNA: TGTGCCAGCAGCCAAGGGACTTTTGAAAAACTGTTTTTT.

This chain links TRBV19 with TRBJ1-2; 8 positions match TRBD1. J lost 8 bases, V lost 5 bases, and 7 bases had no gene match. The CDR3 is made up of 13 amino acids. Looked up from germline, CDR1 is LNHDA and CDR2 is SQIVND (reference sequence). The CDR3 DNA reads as TGTGCCAGTAGTCCCCGCAGGGGGCTGGGCTACACCTTC. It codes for CASSPRRGLGYTF. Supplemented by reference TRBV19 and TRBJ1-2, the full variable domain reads DGGITQSPKYLFRKEGQNVTLSCEQNLNHDAMYWYRQDPGQGLRLIYYSQIVNDFQKGDIAEGYSVSREKKESFPLTVTSAQKNPTAFYLCASSPRRGLGYTFGSGTRLTVV.

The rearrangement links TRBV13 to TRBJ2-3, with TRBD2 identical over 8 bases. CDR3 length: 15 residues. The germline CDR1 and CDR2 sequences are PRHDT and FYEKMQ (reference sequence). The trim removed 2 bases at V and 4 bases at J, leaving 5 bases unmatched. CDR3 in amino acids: CASSLFAGGPDTQYF. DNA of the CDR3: TGTGCCAGCAGCTTATTCGCGGGAGGACCAGATACGCAGTATTTT.